This entry lists 25 T cell receptor beta chains sequenced from one sample in a study of cytomegalovirus exposure and HLA in healthy donors (dated by TCRdb to 2016 to 2017). The library was made by the immunoSEQ multiplex PCR assay. A mixture of 60 forward primers for TCR Vbeta segments and 13 reverse primers for TCR Jbeta segments was used in the multiplex PCR. The table comes from immuneACCESS by way of TCRdb, which keeps in-frame sequences with V and J called. Part of the clones is missing from these tables; in studies checked, under half for an unresolved V gene and the rest for unknown reasons. The sample has around 110,000 clones on record, 9.5% of them singletons. The ten top clones hold around 3% of the sample. Sequencing was carried out using PBMCs. These receptors came from a man aged 30 to 39 in good health and CMV-seronegative.

The chain joins TRBV29-1 to TRBJ1-2, with 8 bases matching TRBD1. CDR3 length equals 15 residues. Unmatched junction bases numbered 12, after V lost 5 bases and J lost 4 bases. Germline-derived CDR1 and CDR2 are SQVTM and ANQGSEA. As DNA, the CDR3 is TGCAGCGTTCCCGTGGTGGCAGGGGGCCTCTATGGCTACACCTTC. This translates into CSVPVVAGGLYGYTF.

The V call is TRBV9, the J call TRBJ1-2; 11 bases align to TRBD1. The CDR3 totals 14 residues. Per the germline V gene, CDR1 is SGDLS and CDR2 is YYNGEE. Unmatched junction bases numbered 2, after V lost 2 bases and J lost 5 bases. The CDR3 is CASSVGTGGYGYTF. CDR3 nucleotides: TGTGCCAGCAGCGTTGGGACAGGGGGTTATGGCTACACCTTC.

In this sample, this clone turned up a few times. V usage is TRBV7-8 and J usage is TRBJ2-7, with D possibly TRBD2 on 7 matching bases. This CDR3 region has 14 residues. The ends were cut back, 8 bases at V and 6 bases at J, with 20 bases in the middle. Germline values: CDR1 SGHVS, CDR2 FQNEAQ. The CDR3: CASSYTEGGGEQYF. CDR3 nucleotides: TGTGCCAGCTCCTATACGGAGGGGGGGGGCGAGCAGTACTTC. Drawing the rest from reference TRBV7-8 and TRBJ2-7, the complete variable domain is GAGVSQSPRYKVAKRGQDVALRCDPISGHVSLFWYQQALGQGPEFLTYFQNEAQLDKSGLPSDRFFAERPEGSVSTLKIQRTQQEDSAVYLCASSYTEGGGEQYFGPGTRLTVT.

This clone was seen only a few times. The rearrangement uses TRBV4-1 and TRBJ2-3; D is unresolved. The CDR3 consists of 15 residues. Germline lookup yields CDR1 MGHRA and CDR2 YSYEKL. Trimming took 0 bases from V and 2 from J, leaving 9 bases between them. DNA for the CDR3: TGCGCCAGCAGCCAAGATGTTGCGGTCACAGATACGCAGTATTTT. Its translation is CASSQDVAVTDTQYF.

The genes are TRBV28 and TRBJ2-3; D remains ambiguous. CDR1 MDHEN and CDR2 SYDVKM come from the germline V gene. V gave up 5 bases and J gave up 6 bases, with 3 bases separating them. This CDR3 contains 10 residues. DNA for the CDR3: TGTGCCAGCAGTAGCGATACGCAGTATTTT. Protein: CASSSDTQYF. Full variable domain (missing parts from reference TRBV28 and TRBJ2-3): DVKVTQSSRYLVKRTGEKVFLECVQDMDHENMFWYRQDPGLGLRLIYFSYDVKMKEKGDIPEGYSVSREKKERFSLILESASTNQTSMYLCASSSDTQYFGPGTRLTVL.

In this sample, this clone turned up a few times. This chain connects TRBV29-1 to TRBJ2-7; no reliable D call. Between the trimmed V and J ends, which lost 4 bases and 2 bases, there was a span of 9 bases. Looked up from germline, CDR1 is SQVTM and CDR2 is ANQGSEA. The CDR3 totals 12 residues. The CDR3 protein is CSVGDTPYEQYF. The CDR3 nucleotides read TGCAGCGTTGGCGACACCCCCTACGAGCAGTACTTC.

This clone turned up a few times. V is TRBV7-3 and J is TRBJ2-3; D might be TRBD2 (5 bases). The CDR3 length is 17 residues. Germline loops: CDR1 SGHTA, CDR2 FQGTGA. V was pared by 5 bases and J by 6 bases, with 24 bases between. CDR3 loop: CASSLLARPSGADTQYF. Here the CDR3 DNA reads TGTGCCAGCAGCCTGTTAGCGCGGCCCAGCGGAGCCGATACGCAGTATTTT.

This clone occurred many times. The chain has TRBV6-5 and TRBJ1-4; 9 positions agree with TRBD1. V lost 5 bases, J lost 7 bases, and 5 bases stayed unmatched. Germline V gene data show CDR1 as MNHEY and CDR2 as SVGAGI. The CDR3 loop spans 14 amino acids. The CDR3 sequence is CASSEGQGSEKLFF. CDR3 nucleotide sequence: TGTGCCAGCAGTGAAGGACAGGGGAGTGAAAAACTGTTTTTT.

The V gene is TRBV9, the J gene TRBJ2-5, with 10 bases matching TRBD1. Germline V gene data show CDR1 as SGDLS and CDR2 as YYNGEE. This CDR3 is 16 amino acids long. V trimming: 1 base; J trimming: 3 bases; junction bases outside the gene matches: 6. The DNA for the CDR3 is TGTGCCAGCAGCGTAAACCGGGACAGGGGAGAAGAGACCCAGTACTTC. Its protein is CASSVNRDRGEETQYF.

This chain links TRBV5-4 with TRBJ1-6, with 9 positions matching TRBD1. The germline V gene has CDR1 SGHNT and CDR2 YYREEE (reference sequence). The CDR3 is 15 residues long. The ends lost 0 bases at V and 9 bases at J; junction bases unmatched: 4. Here the CDR3 DNA reads TGTGCCAGCAGCTTGGGGACAGGGGTTCTTTCACCCCTCCACTTT. Translating it yields CASSLGTGVLSPLHF. Looking up the rest from reference TRBV5-4 and TRBJ1-6 gives the full variable domain: ETGVTQSPTHLIKTRGQQVTLRCSSQSGHNTVSWYQQALGQGPQFIFQYYREEENGRGNFPPRFSGLQFPNYSSELNVNALELDDSALYLCASSLGTGVLSPLHFGNGTRLTVT.

This chain connects TRBV7-3 to TRBJ2-2; D might be TRBD2 (6 bases). V lost 5 bases and J lost 4, with 11 bases in between. CDR1 is SGHTA, CDR2 FQGTGA, per germline. This CDR3 is 14 amino acids long. In DNA, the CDR3 is TGTGCCAGCAGCCTGGGACTCCGCACCGGGGAGCTGTTTTTT. Translating gives CASSLGLRTGELFF.

This chain joins TRBV25-1 and TRBJ2-7, with TRBD1 matching over 7 bases. V shed 1 base and J 6 bases; nucleotides not matched to a gene: 9. The CDR3 runs 15 residues. Germline V gene lookup returns CDR1 MGHDK and CDR2 SYGVNS. DNA of the CDR3: TGTGCCAGCAGTGAATCCCACTCCAGGGGGAGCGAGCAGTACTTC. It specifies CASSESHSRGSEQYF.

This clone was detected a few times. The chain has TRBV27 and TRBJ1-5, with a weak D call TRBD1 (5 bases). With 3 bases removed from V and 4 bases from J, the gap between germline ends came to 7 bases. The CDR3 runs 13 residues. Germline V gene data show CDR1 as MNHEY and CDR2 as SMNVEV (reference sequence). The CDR3 DNA sequence: TGTGCCAGCAGTTTTGGGGCTAATCAGCCCCAGCATTTT. It specifies CASSFGANQPQHF.

This clone was detected a few times. The chain uses TRBV5-4 and TRBJ2-1, with 11 bases aligning to TRBD1. This CDR3 has 15 residues. CDR1 and CDR2 (germline): SGHNT, YYREEE (reference sequence). V lost 0 bases to trimming and J lost 6 bases; unmatched junction nucleotides: 2. The chain's CDR3 is CASSLDGTGGNEQFF. The CDR3 DNA sequence: TGTGCCAGCAGCTTGGACGGGACAGGGGGCAATGAGCAGTTCTTC.

Turning to this clone: One end of the junction varies from germline; a read error may be responsible. V usage is TRBV7-7 and J usage is TRBJ2-5, with D maybe TRBD1 (6 bases). Looked up from germline, CDR1 is SSHAT and CDR2 is FNYEAQ (reference sequence). The CDR3 is 14 amino acids. This CDR3 is CASSDGTSIGTQYF. The CDR3 coding sequence is TGTGCTAGCAGCGATGGGACATCCATCGGGACCCAGTACTTC. Variable domain in full (rest from reference TRBV7-7 and TRBJ2-5): GAGVSQSPRYKVTKRGQDVTLRCDPISSHATLYWYQQALGQGPEFLTYFNYEAQPDKSGLPSDRFSAERPEGSISTLTIQRTEQRDSAMYRCASSDGTSIGTQYFGPGTRLLVL.

This clone was observed a few times. This chain joins TRBV5-6 and TRBJ1-1; TRBD1 is a possible D gene (6 bases). V shed 3 bases and J shed 11 bases, with 17 bases lying between them. The CDR3 sequence is 13 residues long. Germline V gene sequence: CDR1 SGHDT, CDR2 YYEEEE. The CDR3 region has the DNA TGTGCCAGCAGCTGGGGGCGGGAGGGTTCGGCTTTCTTT. It yields the protein CASSWGREGSAFF.

This clone was counted only a few times. The V and J genes are TRBV19 and TRBJ1-4; 10 bases are a match to TRBD1. Looked up from germline, CDR1 is LNHDA and CDR2 is SQIVND (reference sequence). The length of the CDR3 is 15 residues. With V trimmed by 7 bases and J by 7 bases, 9 bases remained unmatched. The CDR3 is CASKTGGAGFEKLFF. Written as DNA, the CDR3 is TGTGCCAGTAAGACAGGGGGCGCAGGCTTTGAAAAACTGTTTTTT.

This clone showed up just a few times. The chain joins TRBV9 to TRBJ1-2; 8 positions match TRBD1. Trimming removed 4 bases from V and 4 bases from J; junction bases left unmatched: 6. This CDR3 has 14 residues. Germline-derived CDR1 and CDR2 are SGDLS and YYNGEE. CDR3 amino acids: CASSLRTGIYGYTF. The CDR3 bases are TGTGCCAGCAGCTTACGGACAGGGATCTATGGCTACACCTTC. The variable domain in full, completed from reference TRBV9 and TRBJ1-2, reads DSGVTQTPKHLITATGQRVTLRCSPRSGDLSVYWYQQSLDQGLQFLIQYYNGEERAKGNILERFSAQQFPDLHSELNLSSLELGDSALYFCASSLRTGIYGYTFGSGTRLTVV.

J is TRBJ1-2 and V is TRBV4-1; D is possibly TRBD1 (5 bases). V dropped 0 bases and J dropped 6 bases, with 14 bases sitting between them. The CDR3 contains 15 residues. In germline, CDR1 is MGHRA, CDR2 YSYEKL. The CDR3 sequence is CASSQEARRADGYTF. The CDR3 coding sequence is TGCGCCAGCAGCCAAGAGGCCCGCAGGGCGGATGGCTACACCTTC.

This clone was detected only a few times. The rearrangement joins TRBV19 to TRBJ2-6; possibly TRBD1 for D (6 bases). Germline lookup yields CDR1 LNHDA and CDR2 SQIVND (reference sequence). V gave up 6 bases and J gave up 0 bases, with 12 bases separating them. This CDR3 has 16 amino acids. The CDR3 region has the DNA TGTGCCAGTAGACCGGGACAAATCTCTGGGGCCAACGTCCTGACTTTC. Translation: CASRPGQISGANVLTF.

Only a few counts were recorded for this clone. The DNA is left out, because the CDR3 cannot be placed on it with certainty; the CDR3 is given as TCRdb lists it. The genes are TRBV5-6 and TRBJ1-5. CDR1 and CDR2 from the germline V gene are SGHDT and YYEEEE. The CDR3 totals 13 residues, both ends included. The CDR3 here is CASSFGAGQPQHF.

This chain connects TRBV19 to TRBJ1-5; TRBD1 matches 9 bases. The V gene's germline CDR1 is LNHDA and CDR2 SQIVND (reference sequence). V lost 6 bases to trimming and J lost 6 bases; unmatched junction nucleotides: 9. The CDR3 runs to 15 residues. CDR3 region: CASSSRDRVTQPQHF. The DNA for the CDR3 is TGTGCCAGTAGCTCTCGGGACAGGGTCACTCAGCCCCAGCATTTT.

The chain couples TRBV19 to TRBJ1-1; D gene unclear. Trimming pared 1 base from V and 5 bases from J, leaving 8 bases between. Germline CDR1 and CDR2: LNHDA and SQIVND (reference sequence). The CDR3 consists of 13 residues. CDR3 residues: CASSIGSVTEAFF. DNA of the CDR3: TGTGCCAGTAGTATAGGCTCAGTAACTGAAGCTTTCTTT. The full variable domain, with the rest looked up from reference TRBV19 and TRBJ1-1, is DGGITQSPKYLFRKEGQNVTLSCEQNLNHDAMYWYRQDPGQGLRLIYYSQIVNDFQKGDIAEGYSVSREKKESFPLTVTSAQKNPTAFYLCASSIGSVTEAFFGQGTRLTVV.

J is TRBJ1-1 and V is TRBV30; D might be TRBD1 (5 bases). V was trimmed by 5 bases and J by 3 bases, leaving 10 bases between them. The CDR3 length is 12 residues. Germline values: CDR1 GTSNPN, CDR2 SVGIG (reference sequence). The CDR3 loop reads CAWGPGDTEAFF. The CDR3 bases are TGTGCCTGGGGGCCGGGGGACACTGAAGCTTTCTTT.

The chain uses TRBV5-1 and TRBJ2-4; D is possibly TRBD2 (5 bases). The CDR3 is 14 amino acids. Germline V gene lookup returns CDR1 SGHRS and CDR2 YFSETQ. Between the trimmed V and J ends, which lost 0 bases and 7 bases, there was a span of 11 bases. This chain's CDR3 is CASSLGASRNIQYF. CDR3 nucleotides: TGCGCCAGCAGCTTGGGGGCTAGCCGTAACATTCAGTACTTC.